The 32 T cell receptor beta chains below come from one sample, sequenced in a study of T-cell memory formation after mild COVID-19. TCRdb itself ran the 5' RACE reads through MiXCR, one entry per CDR3 protein. The data contain a few hundred thousand distinct CDR3 sequences, 25% to 30% of them singletons. Source material: PBMCs or a T cell subset sorted from them (not recorded which). The receptors shown here come from an adult woman who had mild COVID-19 (a few samples of this study predate the infection). Cell type and time point are not known.

The chain has TRBV9 and TRBJ2-3, with 10 bases aligning to TRBD2. V lost 4 bases, J lost 6 bases, and 8 bases stayed unmatched. Germline V gives CDR1 SGDLS, CDR2 YYNGEE. The length of the CDR3 is 15 residues. Written as DNA, the CDR3 is TGTGCCAGCAGCTCAGGGGCTAGCGGGAGCGATACGCAGTATTTT. It encodes CASSSGASGSDTQYF.

This sequence joins TRBV10-3 and TRBJ2-7; 9 positions match TRBD1. Germline V gene sequence: CDR1 ENHRY, CDR2 SYGVKD. Trimming took 6 bases from V and 6 from J; bases not matched to a gene: 3. There are 12 residues in the CDR3. CDR3 in DNA: TGTGCCATCAGAGGACAGGGGATCGAGCAGTACTTC. This encodes CAIRGQGIEQYF.

V is TRBV12-3 or TRBV12-4 and J is TRBJ2-2; tentative D call: TRBD1 (5 bases). The V gene lost 6 bases and the J gene lost 6 bases, with 20 bases spanning the gap. The CDR3 is 16 amino acids. The CDR3 loop is CASRSPVPGLPGELFF. DNA of the CDR3: TGTGCCAGCAGATCTCCCGTCCCAGGGTTGCCCGGGGAGCTGTTTTTT.

The chain employs TRBV5-1 and TRBJ1-1; 9 bases align to TRBD1. The germline V gene has CDR1 SGHRS and CDR2 YFSETQ. Trimming took 5 bases from V and 4 from J; bases not matched to a gene: 6. This CDR3 contains 14 residues. As DNA, the CDR3 is TGCGCCAGCAGTACCGGGACAGGGTCCACTGAAGCTTTCTTT. This gives the protein CASSTGTGSTEAFF.

V is TRBV7-2 and J is TRBJ2-7, with D uncertain. Germline V gene data show CDR1 as SGHTA and CDR2 as FQGNSA. This CDR3 contains 13 residues. Trimming pared 5 bases from V and 6 bases from J, leaving 14 bases between. The CDR3 spells CASSVFVAAEQYF. The CDR3 nucleotides are TGTGCCAGCAGCGTGTTTGTGGCTGCCGAGCAGTACTTC. Supplemented by reference TRBV7-2 and TRBJ2-7, the full variable domain reads GAGVSQSPSNKVTEKGKDVELRCDPISGHTALYWYRQSLGQGLEFLIYFQGNSAPDKSGLPSDRFSAERTGGSVSTLTIQRTQQEDSAVYLCASSVFVAAEQYFGPGTRLTVT.

The chain joins TRBV27 to TRBJ2-1, with 7 positions matching TRBD1. Germline V CDR1 and CDR2: MNHEY, SMNVEV (reference sequence). Trimming at V came to 6 bases and at J to 1 base, leaving 6 bases not matched to a gene. This CDR3 comprises 15 residues. The DNA for the CDR3 is TGTGCCAGCAGGAGGGGGCGCAAGTCCTACAATGAGCAGTTCTTC. Translating it yields CASRRGRKSYNEQFF.

This clonotype was seen only a few times. This rearrangement joins TRBV4-1 to TRBJ2-7; TRBD1 matches at 7 bases. The ends lost 4 bases at V and 3 bases at J; junction bases unmatched: 9. Germline V gene lookup returns CDR1 MGHRA and CDR2 YSYEKL. CDR3 size: 15 residues. The CDR3 protein is CASSRLTGIGYEQYF. For the CDR3, the DNA is TGCGCCAGCAGCCGATTGACAGGGATCGGCTACGAGCAGTACTTC.

The chain uses TRBV12-3 or TRBV12-4 and TRBJ2-2, with no clear D. V was shortened by 1 base and J by 7 bases, with 7 bases between the two germline ends. The CDR3 spans 13 residues. The CDR3 DNA reads TGTGCCAGCAGTTTAGTTATAGTCGGGGAGCTGTTTTTT. Its translation is CASSLVIVGELFF.

This clonotype was detected a few times. This chain uses TRBV24-1 with TRBJ2-3; D uncertain. The CDR3 runs to 15 residues. Germline V lookup: CDR1 KGHDR, CDR2 SFDVKD. Trimming took 1 base from V and 3 from J, leaving 10 bases between them. The CDR3 sequence: CATSDFPAATDTQYF. CDR3 nucleotides: TGTGCCACCAGTGATTTCCCCGCAGCGACAGATACGCAGTATTTT.

The V call is TRBV27, the J call TRBJ1-2, with D maybe TRBD1 (5 bases). V was cut by 0 bases and J by 4 bases, with 9 bases left in between. Germline V gene lookup returns CDR1 MNHEY and CDR2 SMNVEV (reference sequence). This CDR3 contains 14 residues. The CDR3 region has the DNA TGTGCCAGCAGTTTATCGTGGGACTCCTATGGCTACACCTTC. Translation: CASSLSWDSYGYTF.

The chain uses TRBV30 and TRBJ2-2, with D possibly being TRBD1 or TRBD2 (6 bases each). The CDR3 totals 14 residues. With 4 bases removed from V and 5 bases from J, the gap between germline ends came to 14 bases. CDR1 is GTSNPN, CDR2 SVGIG, per germline (reference sequence). DNA of the CDR3: TGTGCCTGGAATAGGCAGGGGAGGACCGGGGAGCTGTTTTTT. It translates to CAWNRQGRTGELFF.

This clonotype came up a few times. This chain connects TRBV12-3 or TRBV12-4 to TRBJ2-7; the D gene is possibly TRBD2 (6 bases). The CDR3 is 15 residues long. Trimming removed 6 bases from V and 1 base from J, with 16 bases in between. Written as DNA, the CDR3 is TGTGCCAGCAGCTCCGGGACTTCCCGATCCTACGAGCAGTACTTC. Residues: CASSSGTSRSYEQYF.

The chain uses TRBV21-1 and TRBJ2-5. TRBV21-1 is labeled a pseudogene. The length of the CDR3 is 14 residues. CDR3 DNA: TGTGCCAGCAGCAAAAATAGGGATCAAGAGACCCAGTACTTC. Protein sequence: CASSKNRDQETQYF.

This clonotype was counted a few times. The chain employs TRBV12-3 or TRBV12-4 and TRBJ1-1, with 8 nucleotides matching TRBD1. With V trimmed by 6 bases and J by 5 bases, 8 bases remained unmatched. The CDR3 has 14 amino acids. The CDR3 nucleotides are TGTGCCAGCAGCCCAGACAGGGGCGGAACTGAAGCTTTCTTT. It encodes CASSPDRGGTEAFF.

This clonotype was seen ten or more times. The chain is built from TRBV7-6 and TRBJ2-1, with 11 bases identical to TRBD2. The CDR3 covers 17 residues. Unmatched junction bases numbered 7, after V lost 1 base and J lost 5 bases. Germline CDR1 SGHVS, CDR2 FNYEAQ. The CDR3: CASSLDLAGGENNEQFF. In nucleotides, the CDR3 is TGTGCCAGCAGCTTAGATTTAGCGGGAGGGGAAAACAATGAGCAGTTCTTC.

There are many counts of this clonotype. V and J are TRBV12-3 or TRBV12-4 and TRBJ2-1; the D gene is possibly TRBD1 (6 bases). The CDR3 contains 11 residues. Trimming left V 5 bases short and J 10 bases short, with 9 bases between. The CDR3 loop reads CASSPTGEQFF. Here the CDR3 DNA reads TGTGCCAGCAGTCCCACAGGGGAGCAGTTCTTC.

The V gene is TRBV2, the J gene TRBJ2-1; weak D call: TRBD2 (5 bases). Looked up from germline, CDR1 is SNHLY and CDR2 is FYNNEI. Trimming removed 5 bases at V and 15 bases at J, with 20 bases between. The CDR3 sequence is 13 residues long. CDR3 nucleotide sequence: TGTGCCAGCAGTCCTTCCCTAAGGACTCTGGGGTTCTTC. Encoded protein: CASSPSLRTLGFF. The whole variable domain, remainder taken from reference TRBV2 and TRBJ2-1, is EPEVTQTPSHQVTQMGQEVILRCVPISNHLYFYWYRQILGQKVEFLVSFYNNEISEKSEIFDDQFSVERPDGSNFTLKIRSTKLEDSAMYFCASSPSLRTLGFFGPGTRLTVL.

The chain couples TRBV5-1 to TRBJ2-7; D is perhaps TRBD2 (5 bases). V dropped 4 bases and J dropped 1 base, with 18 bases sitting between them. Germline lookup yields CDR1 SGHRS and CDR2 YFSETQ. The CDR3 is 16 residues long. The DNA for the CDR3 is TGCGCCAGCAGCCGACCCTTTCCCGGGGATTCCTACGAGCAGTACTTC. This sequence encodes CASSRPFPGDSYEQYF.

In this sample, this clonotype turned up a few times. The CDR3 DNA reads as TGTGCCAGCAGTTTCAGGTCCCAGGCCTTCAGTGAAGCTTTCTTT. It specifies CASSFRSQAFSEAFF. The chain has TRBV12-3 or TRBV12-4 and TRBJ1-1, with D uncertain. Trimming left V 3 bases short and J 7 bases short, with 18 bases between. This CDR3 is built from 15 residues.

The chain carries TRBV6-2 or TRBV6-3 and TRBJ2-2; the D gene is possibly TRBD2 (6 bases). The germline CDR1 and CDR2 sequences are MNHEY and SVGEGT. The CDR3 consists of 13 residues. The germline V and J ends were trimmed by 6 bases and 7 bases, with 12 bases remaining between them. CDR3 region: CASSGTSGGELFF. The CDR3 coding sequence is TGTGCCAGCAGCGGGACTTCGGGCGGGGAGCTGTTTTTT.

This chain joins TRBV24-1 and TRBJ2-7, with no clear D. The V gene's germline CDR1 is KGHDR and CDR2 SFDVKD. There are 13 residues in the CDR3. The V end was cut by 4 bases, the J end by 2 bases, with 8 bases between. DNA for the CDR3: TGTGCCACCAGTGAAAAATCTACCTACGAGCAGTACTTC. Protein: CATSEKSTYEQYF.

About this clonotype: One end of the junction fails to match germline, which may point to a read error. The chain links TRBV9 to TRBJ2-7, with TRBD1 identical over 8 bases. This CDR3 spans 14 amino acids. Per germline, CDR1 SGDLS and CDR2 YYNGEE. The CDR3 sequence is CASSPRTGNYEQHF. CDR3 nucleotide sequence: TGTGCCAGCAGCCCTCGGACAGGGAACTACGAGCAGCACTTC.

The chain recombines TRBV4-2 with TRBJ2-3; D is undetermined. V lost 1 base to trimming and J lost 0 bases, with 8 bases between them. In germline, CDR1 is LGHNA, CDR2 YNFKEQ. This CDR3 contains 15 residues. CDR3 coding DNA: TGTGCCAGCAGCCAAGTCTCGGTGAGCACAGATACGCAGTATTTT. Residues: CASSQVSVSTDTQYF.

There are a few counts of this clonotype. This rearrangement joins TRBV7-9 to TRBJ2-7; the D call may be TRBD1 or TRBD2 (5 bases each). The CDR3 sequence is 13 residues long. V lost 2 bases, J lost 6 bases, and 11 bases lay in between. Germline V gene sequence: CDR1 SEHNR, CDR2 FQNEAQ (reference sequence). The CDR3 region has the DNA TGTGCCAGCAGCTTAATTACGGGACGCGAGCAGTACTTC. Amino acids: CASSLITGREQYF.

The chain uses TRBV25-1 and TRBJ2-2, with a possible D match to TRBD1 (5 bases). The CDR3 loop spans 13 amino acids. Germline-derived CDR1 and CDR2 are MGHDK and SYGVNS. Trimming removed 6 bases at V and 5 bases at J, with 10 bases between. The CDR3 sequence is CASRQQGTGELFF. The CDR3 DNA sequence: TGTGCCAGCAGACAGCAGGGTACCGGGGAGCTGTTTTTT.

A few counts support this clonotype. This sequence joins TRBV5-1 and TRBJ1-1; maybe TRBD1 (5 bases). Germline-derived CDR1 and CDR2 are SGHRS and YFSETQ. V was shortened by 4 bases and J by 1 base, with 17 bases between the two germline ends. The CDR3 has 16 amino acids. CDR3 loop: CASSIGTRDSNTEAFF. CDR3 bases: TGCGCCAGCAGCATCGGGACCAGAGATTCGAACACTGAAGCTTTCTTT.

The chain is built from TRBV20-1 and TRBJ2-3; tentative D call: TRBD2 (5 bases). CDR1 and CDR2 (germline): DFQATT, SNEGSKA (reference sequence). With 6 bases removed from V and 2 bases from J, the gap between germline ends came to 12 bases. CDR3 length equals 13 residues. CDR3 nucleotide sequence: TGCAGTGCCGCTAGCTCCCACACAGATACGCAGTATTTT. This encodes CSAASSHTDTQYF.

This clonotype occurred a few times. The chain uses TRBV4-1 and TRBJ2-5, with 8 bases that match TRBD1. The germline gives CDR1 MGHRA, CDR2 YSYEKL. The ends lost 0 bases at V and 4 bases at J; junction bases unmatched: 1. The CDR3 has 14 residues. The CDR3 bases are TGCGCCAGCAGCCAAGAGACAGGGGTAGAGACCCAGTACTTC. It specifies CASSQETGVETQYF.

In this sample, this clonotype turned up many times. V is TRBV5-1 and J is TRBJ2-3, with D tentatively TRBD2 (6 bases). The V and J ends lost 3 bases and 2 bases respectively, with 19 bases between them. Germline V lookup: CDR1 SGHRS, CDR2 YFSETQ. The CDR3 loop spans 17 amino acids. CDR3 sequence (DNA): TGCGCCAGCAGCTCGAGGGGCCTAGCGAGTTACACAGATACGCAGTATTTT. Its protein product is CASSSRGLASYTDTQYF. Complete variable domain (other parts from reference TRBV5-1 and TRBJ2-3): KAGVTQTPRYLIKTRGQQVTLSCSPISGHRSVSWYQQTPGQGLQFLFEYFSETQRNKGNFPGRFSGRQFSNSRSEMNVSTLELGDSALYLCASSSRGLASYTDTQYFGPGTRLTVL.

The chain has TRBV14 and TRBJ2-2, with TRBD1 identical over 7 bases. Trimming removed 9 bases from V and 5 bases from J; junction bases left unmatched: 6. The germline CDR1 and CDR2 sequences are SGHDN and FVKESK. The CDR3 length is 13 residues. CDR3 sequence: CASRGQMTGELFF. The CDR3 bases are TGTGCCAGTAGGGGACAGATGACCGGGGAGCTGTTTTTT.

Only a few counts were recorded for this clonotype. One junction end does not reproduce the germline sequence, and a read error may be involved. The rearrangement joins TRBV7-7 to TRBJ2-2; 9 bases are a match to TRBD1. Germline CDR1 SSHAT, CDR2 FNYEAQ (reference sequence). CDR3 size: 15 residues. The CDR3 sequence: CASSLEGQGTGELFF. CDR3 sequence (DNA): TGTGCTAGCAGCTTAGAAGGACAGGGGACCGGGGAGCTGTTTTTT.

This clonotype was counted only a few times. The chain uses TRBV2 and TRBJ2-6, with a tentative D call TRBD1 (5 bases). V lost 3 bases, J lost 0 bases, and 9 bases lay in between. Germline CDR1 and CDR2: SNHLY and FYNNEI. CDR3 size: 16 residues. CDR3 DNA sequence: TGTGCCAGCAGTGAGTGGGGCGTCTCTGGGGCCAACGTCCTGACTTTC. Encoded protein: CASSEWGVSGANVLTF.